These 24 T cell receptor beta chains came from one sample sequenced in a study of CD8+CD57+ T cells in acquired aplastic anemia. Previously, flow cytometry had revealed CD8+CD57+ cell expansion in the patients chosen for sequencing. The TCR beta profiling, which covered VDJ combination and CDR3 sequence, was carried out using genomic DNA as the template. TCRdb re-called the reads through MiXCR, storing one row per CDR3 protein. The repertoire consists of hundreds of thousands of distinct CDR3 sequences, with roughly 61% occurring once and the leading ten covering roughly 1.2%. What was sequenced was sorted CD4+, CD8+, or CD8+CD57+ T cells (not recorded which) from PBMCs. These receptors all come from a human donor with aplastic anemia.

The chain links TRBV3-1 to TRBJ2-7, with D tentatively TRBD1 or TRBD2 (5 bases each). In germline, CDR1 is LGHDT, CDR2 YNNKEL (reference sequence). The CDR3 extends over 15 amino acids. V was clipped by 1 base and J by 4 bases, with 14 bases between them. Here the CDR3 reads CASSQGRSRVYEQYF. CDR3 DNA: TGTGCCAGCAGCCAAGGGAGGTCCAGGGTATACGAGCAGTACTTC.

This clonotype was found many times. DNA for the CDR3: TGTGCCAGCAGTTCTGCGGCGGGAGCGACAGATACGCAGTATTTT. This translates into CASSSAAGATDTQYF. The gene calls are TRBV6-2 or TRBV6-3 and TRBJ2-3; TRBD2 agrees at 7 bases. V gave up 4 bases and J gave up 3 bases; unmatched junction bases: 7. Per the germline V gene, CDR1 is MNHEY and CDR2 is SVGEGT. The CDR3 contains 15 residues.

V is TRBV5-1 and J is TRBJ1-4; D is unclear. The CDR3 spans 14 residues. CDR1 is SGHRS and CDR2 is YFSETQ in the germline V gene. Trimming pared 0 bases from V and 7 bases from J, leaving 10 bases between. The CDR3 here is CASSLGGSGEKLFF. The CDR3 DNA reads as TGCGCCAGCAGCTTGGGGGGTAGTGGTGAAAAACTGTTTTTT.

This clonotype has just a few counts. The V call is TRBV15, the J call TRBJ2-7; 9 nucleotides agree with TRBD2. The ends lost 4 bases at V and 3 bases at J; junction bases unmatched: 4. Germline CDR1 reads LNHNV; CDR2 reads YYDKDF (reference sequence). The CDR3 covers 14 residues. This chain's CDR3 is CATSISGSSYEQYF. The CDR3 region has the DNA TGTGCCACCAGCATTAGCGGGAGTAGCTACGAGCAGTACTTC.

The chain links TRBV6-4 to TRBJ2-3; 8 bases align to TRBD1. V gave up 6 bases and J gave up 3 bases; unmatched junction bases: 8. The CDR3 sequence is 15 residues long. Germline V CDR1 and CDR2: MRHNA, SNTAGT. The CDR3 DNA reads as TGTGCCAGCAGCCAACCCGGGACAGGAACAGATACGCAGTATTTT. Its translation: CASSQPGTGTDTQYF.

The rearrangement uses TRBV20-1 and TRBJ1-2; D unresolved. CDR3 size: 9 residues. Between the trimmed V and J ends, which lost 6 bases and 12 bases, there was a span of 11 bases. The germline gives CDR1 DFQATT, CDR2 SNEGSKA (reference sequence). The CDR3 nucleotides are TGCAGTGCAGCTCCCAAGCACACCTTC. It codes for CSAAPKHTF.

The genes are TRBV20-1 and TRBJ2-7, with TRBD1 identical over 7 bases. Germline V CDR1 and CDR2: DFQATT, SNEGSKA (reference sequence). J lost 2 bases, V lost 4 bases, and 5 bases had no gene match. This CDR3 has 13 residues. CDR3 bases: TGCAGTGCTACGATACAGGGGCCCTACGAGCAGTACTTC. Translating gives CSATIQGPYEQYF.

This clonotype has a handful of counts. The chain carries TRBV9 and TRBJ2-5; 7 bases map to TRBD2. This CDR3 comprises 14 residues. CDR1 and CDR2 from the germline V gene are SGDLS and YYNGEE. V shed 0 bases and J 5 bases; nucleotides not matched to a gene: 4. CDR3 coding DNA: TGTGCCAGCAGCGTAGTGGTAGCGGGCGAGACCCAGTACTTC. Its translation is CASSVVVAGETQYF.

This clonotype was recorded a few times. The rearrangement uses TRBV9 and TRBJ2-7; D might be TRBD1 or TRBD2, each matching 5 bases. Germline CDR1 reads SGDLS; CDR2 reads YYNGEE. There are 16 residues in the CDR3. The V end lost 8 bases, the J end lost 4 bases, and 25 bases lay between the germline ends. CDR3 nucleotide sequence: TGTGCCAGTCGCCCCCTAGGGCAGGGAGTCGGGTACGAGCAGTACTTC. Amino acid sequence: CASRPLGQGVGYEQYF.

Here the CDR3 DNA reads TGTGCCAGCAGTGAGGCAGACACCACAGATACGCAGTATTTT. This gives the protein CASSEADTTDTQYF. This chain links TRBV2 with TRBJ2-3; no reliable D call. The CDR3 runs 14 residues. CDR1 SNHLY and CDR2 FYNNEI come from the germline V gene. Deletions cut 3 bases from V and 2 bases from J, with 9 bases between.

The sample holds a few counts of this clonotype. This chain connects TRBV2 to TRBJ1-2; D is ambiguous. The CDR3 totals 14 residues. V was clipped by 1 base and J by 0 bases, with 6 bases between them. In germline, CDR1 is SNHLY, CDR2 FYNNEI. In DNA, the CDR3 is TGTGCCAGCAGTGAAGTGGCAGCTAACTATGGCTACACCTTC. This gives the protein CASSEVAANYGYTF.

The CDR3 sequence is CSARRTYNEQFF. CDR3 bases: TGCAGTGCGCGCCGAACCTACAATGAGCAGTTCTTC. The chain combines TRBV20-1 with TRBJ2-1; D remains ambiguous. The CDR3 totals 12 residues. From germline, CDR1 is DFQATT and CDR2 SNEGSKA (reference sequence). V was shortened by 6 bases and J by 2 bases, with 8 bases between the two germline ends.

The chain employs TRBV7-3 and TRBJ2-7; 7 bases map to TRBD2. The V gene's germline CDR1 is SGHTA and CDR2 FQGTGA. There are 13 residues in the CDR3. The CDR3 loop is CALGRDFMNEQYF. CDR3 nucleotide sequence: TGTGCGCTGGGGAGGGACTTCATGAACGAGCAGTACTTC.

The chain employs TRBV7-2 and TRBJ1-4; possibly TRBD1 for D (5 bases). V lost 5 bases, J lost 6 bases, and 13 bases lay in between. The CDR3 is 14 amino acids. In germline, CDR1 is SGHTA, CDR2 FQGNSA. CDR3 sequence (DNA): TGTGCCAGCAGCCTCGGCAGGGAGTATGAAAAACTGTTTTTT. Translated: CASSLGREYEKLFF.

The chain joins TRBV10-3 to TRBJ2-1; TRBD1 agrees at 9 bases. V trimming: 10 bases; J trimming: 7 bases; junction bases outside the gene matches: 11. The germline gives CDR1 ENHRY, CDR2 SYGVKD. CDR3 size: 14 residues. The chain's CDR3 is CASTPGQGLNEQFF. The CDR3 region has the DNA TGTGCCAGCACCCCGGGACAGGGTTTGAATGAGCAGTTCTTC.

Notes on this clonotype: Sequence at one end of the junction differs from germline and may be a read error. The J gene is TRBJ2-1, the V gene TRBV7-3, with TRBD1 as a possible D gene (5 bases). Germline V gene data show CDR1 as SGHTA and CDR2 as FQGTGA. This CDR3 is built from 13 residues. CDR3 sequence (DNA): TGTGCCAGCAGCCCTGGACACTACAATGAGCAGTTATTC. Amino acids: CASSPGHYNEQLF.

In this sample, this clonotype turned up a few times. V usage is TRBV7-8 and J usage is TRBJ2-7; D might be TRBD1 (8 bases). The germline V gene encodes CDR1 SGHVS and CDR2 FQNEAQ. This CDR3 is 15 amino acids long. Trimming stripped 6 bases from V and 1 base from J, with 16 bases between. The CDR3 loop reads CASRDDRGGSYEQYF. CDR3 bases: TGTGCCAGCAGGGACGACAGGGGAGGGTCCTACGAGCAGTACTTC.

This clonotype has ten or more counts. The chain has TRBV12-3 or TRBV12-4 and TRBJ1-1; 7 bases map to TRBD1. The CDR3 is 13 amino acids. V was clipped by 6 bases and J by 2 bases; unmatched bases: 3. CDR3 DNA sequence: TGTGCCAGCAGGCGGGACAGAAACACTGAAGCTTTCTTT. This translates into CASRRDRNTEAFF.

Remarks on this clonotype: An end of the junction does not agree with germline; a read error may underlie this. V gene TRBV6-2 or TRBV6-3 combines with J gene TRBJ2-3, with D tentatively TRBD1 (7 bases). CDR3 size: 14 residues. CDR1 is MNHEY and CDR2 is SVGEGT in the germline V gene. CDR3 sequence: CVSSKTRGTDTQYF. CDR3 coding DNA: TGTGTCAGCAGCAAGACTAGGGGGACAGACACGCAGTATTTT.

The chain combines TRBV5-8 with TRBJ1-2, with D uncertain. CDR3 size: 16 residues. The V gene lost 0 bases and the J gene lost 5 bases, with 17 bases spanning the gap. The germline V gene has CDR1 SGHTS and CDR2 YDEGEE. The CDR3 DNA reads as TGTGCCAGCAGCTTGGGTCGGGTACGGGTTCCGTATGGCTACACCTTC. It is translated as CASSLGRVRVPYGYTF.

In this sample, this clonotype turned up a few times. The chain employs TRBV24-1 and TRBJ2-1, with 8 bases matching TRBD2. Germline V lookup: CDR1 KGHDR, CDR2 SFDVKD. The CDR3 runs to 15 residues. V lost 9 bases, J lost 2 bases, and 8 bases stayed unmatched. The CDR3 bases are TGTGCCACCTCCGCGGGGGGCCTAACCTACAATGAGCAGTTCTTC. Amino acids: CATSAGGLTYNEQFF.

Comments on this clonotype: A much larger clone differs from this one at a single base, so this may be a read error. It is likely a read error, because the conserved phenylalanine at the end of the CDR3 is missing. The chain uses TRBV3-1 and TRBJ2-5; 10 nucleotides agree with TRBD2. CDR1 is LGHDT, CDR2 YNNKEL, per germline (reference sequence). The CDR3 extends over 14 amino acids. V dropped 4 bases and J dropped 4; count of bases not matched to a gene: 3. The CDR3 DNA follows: TGTGCCAGCAGCCTAGCGGGAGGTTTAGAGACCCAGTACCTC. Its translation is CASSLAGGLETQYL.

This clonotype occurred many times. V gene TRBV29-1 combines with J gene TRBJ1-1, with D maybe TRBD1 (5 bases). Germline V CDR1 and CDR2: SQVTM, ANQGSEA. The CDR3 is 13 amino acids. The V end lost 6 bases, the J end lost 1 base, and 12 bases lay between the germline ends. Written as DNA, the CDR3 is TGCAGCGTCGAAAAGGGGAGGAACACTGAAGCTTTCTTT. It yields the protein CSVEKGRNTEAFF.

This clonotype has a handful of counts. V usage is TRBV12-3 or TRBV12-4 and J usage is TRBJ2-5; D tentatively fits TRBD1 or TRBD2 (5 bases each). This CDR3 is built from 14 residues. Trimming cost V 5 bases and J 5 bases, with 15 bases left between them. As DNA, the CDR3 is TGTGCCAGCAGTCCTCGGGACCCTGTGGAGACCCAGTACTTC. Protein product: CASSPRDPVETQYF.